This note documents a single TCR beta chain sequence. The V and J ends lost 3 bases and 5 bases respectively, with 10 bases between them. Germline V gene data show CDR1 as MDHEN and CDR2 as SYDVKM. CDR3 length: 14 residues. The repertoire was sequenced with immunoSEQ multiplex PCR; TCRdb's copy has only in-frame clones and lacks some. The sample carries roughly 350,000 clones, more than 85% recorded once. This specimen belongs to a study of blood T cell repertoires in COVID-19. Study information: T cells, B-cell-depleted T cells, or PBMCs supplied cDNA or gDNA.

Cohort 3 donors were reported recovered after two negative PCRs, clearance, or symptom resolution. Material: PBMCs or T cells enriched from blood (not recorded which). The clonotype originates from a woman in her 30s who had recovered from COVID-19. This rearrangement joins TRBV28 to TRBJ1-4; TRBD1 is a possible D gene (6 bases). The CDR3 bases are TGTGCCAGCAGTTTCGGACAGCCGAATGAAAAACTGTTTTTT. Residues: CASSFGQPNEKLFF. The entire variable domain, with the rest obtained from reference TRBV28 and TRBJ1-4, is as follows: DVKVTQSSRYLVKRTGEKVFLECVQDMDHENMFWYRQDPGLGLRLIYFSYDVKMKEKGDIPEGYSVSREKKERFSLILESASTNQTSMYLCASSFGQPNEKLFFGSGTQLSVL.